Reported below is one T cell receptor beta chain. This record belongs to a study of shared clonotypes between healthy human individuals. Running of the assay took place at deep level. Profiling relied on immunoSEQ multiplex PCR, and the TCRdb table lists in-frame clones only, not all of them. The sample has around 2,000,000 clones, about 95% seen once. Germline CDR1 MNHEY, CDR2 SVGAGI. Trimming left V 6 bases short and J 1 base short, with 12 bases between. The CDR3 has 14 residues. Selected positively for CCR7 and CD45RO-negative, naive CD8 cells excluded terminally differentiated effector memory CD45RA+ cells.

The gene calls are TRBV6-5 and TRBJ2-5; D unclear. Sequenced: naive CD8+ T cells sorted from blood. This TCR came from a man aged 18 to 29 in good health. CDR3 in amino acids: CASSPMGPQETQYF. In DNA, the CDR3 is TGTGCCAGCAGCCCGATGGGCCCCCAAGAGACCCAGTACTTC.